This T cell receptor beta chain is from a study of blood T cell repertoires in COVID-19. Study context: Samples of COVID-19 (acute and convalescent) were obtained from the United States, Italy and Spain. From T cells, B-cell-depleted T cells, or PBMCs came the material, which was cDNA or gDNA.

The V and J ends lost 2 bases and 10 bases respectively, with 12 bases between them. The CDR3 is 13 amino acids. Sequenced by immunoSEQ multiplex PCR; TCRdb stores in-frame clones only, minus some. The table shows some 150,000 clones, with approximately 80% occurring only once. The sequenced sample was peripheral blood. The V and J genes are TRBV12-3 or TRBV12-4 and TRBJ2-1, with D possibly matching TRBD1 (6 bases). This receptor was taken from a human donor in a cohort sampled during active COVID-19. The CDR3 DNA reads TGTGCCAGCAGTTTACTACAGGGAGAAGAGCAGTTCTTC. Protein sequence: CASSLLQGEEQFF.